The T cell receptor (beta chain) described here comes from a study of T-cell memory formation after mild COVID-19. Trimming took 6 bases from V and 3 from J, leaving 13 bases between them. CDR1 is MNHEY, CDR2 SMNVEV, per germline (reference sequence). The CDR3 is 14 residues long. TCRdb reanalysed the 5' RACE reads using MiXCR and keeps one entry per CDR3 protein. The repertoire includes about 430,000 distinct CDR3 sequences, 20% to 25% of them detected once, and around 9% sits in the top ten. Source material: PBMCs or a T cell subset sorted from them (not recorded which). This sequence originates from an adult woman who had mild COVID-19 (a few samples of this study predate the infection). Cell type and time point are not known. The chain couples TRBV27 to TRBJ2-3; D is possibly TRBD2 (6 bases). This chain's CDR3 is CASSPEGGTDTQYF. The CDR3 nucleotides are TGTGCCAGCAGCCCGGAGGGCGGGACAGATACGCAGTATTTT.